This T cell receptor (beta chain) was captured by sequencing in a study of shared clonotypes between healthy human individuals. Terminally differentiated effector memory CD45RA+ cells were excluded from the naive CD8 cells, which were CD45RO-negative and positively selected for CCR7. The length of the CDR3 is 13 residues. CDR1 is SQVTM, CDR2 ANQGSEA, per germline. V shed 5 bases and J shed 4 bases, with 14 bases lying between them. Details on this clone: The antigen remains unidentified.

Produced via immunoSEQ multiplex PCR; TCRdb's table is partial and in-frame only. The sample has about 610,000 clones, 95% to 97% seen once. Study outcomes and limitations: Larger richness was generally estimated for naive than memory subsets.

This clonotype was obtained from a woman aged 25 to 45 in good health. Sequencing was performed on naive CD8+ T cells sorted from blood. The chain is built from TRBV29-1 and TRBJ1-1; D is perhaps TRBD1 (6 bases). The CDR3 nucleotides are TGCAGCGTTCGAGGGGGAGACGCCACTGAAGCTTTCTTT. Protein: CSVRGGDATEAFF.